This T cell receptor beta chain was recovered during a study of CD4+ T cells in melanoma. Germline V gene sequence: CDR1 SGHRS, CDR2 YFSETQ. Trimming removed 0 bases from V and 2 bases from J, with 8 bases in between. This CDR3 spans 14 amino acids. Libraries were prepared by immunoSEQ multiplex PCR; TCRdb keeps only in-frame clonotypes and omits some of them. Of about 13,000 clones listed, about 83% are singletons. This receptor was taken from a human donor with melanoma. Sequences were obtained from cells from a culture (not recorded whether cultured in vitro). This chain connects TRBV5-1 to TRBJ2-5; D perhaps matches TRBD2 (5 bases). CDR3 coding DNA: TGCGCCAGCAGCTTGGATACGGGGCAAGAGACCCAGTACTTC. Protein: CASSLDTGQETQYF. The full variable domain, its missing parts supplied by reference TRBV5-1 and TRBJ2-5, is KAGVTQTPRYLIKTRGQQVTLSCSPISGHRSVSWYQQTPGQGLQFLFEYFSETQRNKGNFPGRFSGRQFSNSRSEMNVSTLELGDSALYLCASSLDTGQETQYFGPGTRLLVL.